These T cell receptor beta chains were read from a single sample in a study of blood T cell repertoires in COVID-19. TCRdb's copy holds only in-frame clones and misses some; the assay was immunoSEQ multiplex PCR. There are about 150,000 clones in the sample; 75% to 85% occur only once, and approximately 9.2% lies in the top ten. The sample was peripheral blood. The receptors were gathered from a human donor with acute or convalescent COVID-19. The donor label of this sample is uncertain. CDR3s include the opening cysteine and the closing phenylalanine or tryptophan. The D gene is left open where the match is weak. A row's size may be missing; if present it is once, few, many or a size class.

v_call	j_call	clone_size	d_call	cdr3_aa	cdr3_nt
TRBV6-5	TRBJ1-3	-	TRBD1	CASGWTGGGNTIYF	TGTGCCAGCGGATGGACAGGGGGTGGAAACACCATATATTTT
TRBV19	TRBJ2-4	-	-	CASRPWSGVNIQYF	TGTGCCAGTAGGCCGTGGTCAGGGGTCAACATTCAGTACTTC
TRBV9	TRBJ2-7	-	TRBD2	CASSEGGGGTHEQYF	TGTGCCAGCAGCGAAGGTGGCGGGGGGACCCACGAGCAGTACTTC
TRBV6-6	TRBJ1-1	-	TRBD1	CASSLDRVNTEAFF	TGTGCCAGCAGCCTTGACAGGGTGAACACTGAAGCTTTCTTT
TRBV9	TRBJ2-1	-	TRBD2	CASSFTGTSSNEQFF	TGTGCCAGCAGCTTTACCGGGACTAGCTCGAATGAGCAGTTCTTC
TRBV5-4	TRBJ2-1	-	TRBD1	CASSLPFSQGSVF	TGTGCCAGCAGCTTACCCTTCTCACAGGGGTCAGTCTTC
TRBV7-6	TRBJ2-1	-	TRBD2	CASSSGTSGGSEQFF	TGTGCCAGCAGCTCCGGGACTAGCGGGGGTAGTGAGCAGTTCTTC
TRBV4-2	TRBJ2-3	many	TRBD2	CASSPLAGGTDTQYF	TGTGCCAGCAGCCCATTAGCGGGGGGCACAGATACGCAGTATTTT
TRBV5-5	TRBJ1-6	few	-	CASSLVLLPDSPLHF	TGTGCCAGCAGCTTGGTTCTCCTACCGGATTCACCCCTCCACTTT
TRBV14	TRBJ1-3	-	-	CASSQGDSSGNTIYF	TGTGCCAGCAGCCAAGGTGACAGCTCTGGAAACACCATATATTTT
TRBV6-5	TRBJ2-1	-	TRBD1	CASRPTGREQFF	TGTGCCAGCAGGCCGACAGGGCGTGAGCAGTTCTTC
TRBV10-3	TRBJ2-2	once	TRBD2	CAISEVKRGAVTGELFF	TGTGCCATCAGTGAAGTAAAGCGGGGGGCCGTCACCGGGGAGCTGTTTTTT
TRBV3-1/TRBV3-2	TRBJ1-5	once	-	CASSPTLNQPQHF	TGTGCCAGCAGCCCTACCTTAAATCAGCCCCAGCATTTT
TRBV7-3	TRBJ1-6	-	TRBD1	CASSLNTGENSPLHF	TGTGCCAGCAGCTTAAATACAGGGGAAAATTCACCCCTCCACTTT
TRBV3-1/TRBV3-2	TRBJ2-1	once	TRBD2	CASSQDPGGAAEQFF	TGTGCCAGCAGCCAAGATCCGGGGGGGGCCGCTGAGCAGTTCTTC
TRBV5-1	TRBJ2-1	-	TRBD2	CASSSMAGGLDEQFF	TGCGCCAGCAGCTCAATGGCGGGGGGTCTCGATGAGCAGTTCTTC
TRBV4-2	TRBJ2-1	-	TRBD2	CASSRTSGDNEQFF	TGTGCCAGCAGCCGGACTAGCGGGGACAATGAGCAGTTCTTC
TRBV27	TRBJ2-7	-	TRBD1	CASSLTGFYEQYF	TGTGCCAGCAGTCTGACAGGGTTCTACGAGCAGTACTTC
TRBV5-4	TRBJ2-3	-	TRBD2	CASSPGTSGGEGTQYF	TGTGCCAGCAGCCCTGGGACTAGCGGGGGGGAGGGTACGCAGTATTTT
TRBV5-1	TRBJ1-1	-	TRBD1	CASSLGSGQGEAFF	TGCGCCAGCAGCTTGGGCTCGGGACAGGGGGAAGCTTTCTTT
TRBV19	TRBJ2-2	-	-	CASSIAGTSNTGELFF	TGTGCCAGTAGTATAGCGGGGACATCTAACACCGGGGAGCTGTTTTTT
TRBV30	TRBJ1-2	-	-	CAGPGGLSYGYTF	TGTGCCGGACCAGGAGGCCTGAGTTATGGCTACACCTTC
TRBV6-4	TRBJ2-2	-	TRBD2	CASSDSRGEANPWTGELFF	TGTGCCAGCAGTGACTCCCGGGGGGAGGCTAACCCTTGGACCGGGGAGCTGTTTTTT
TRBV19	TRBJ1-2	-	-	CASSISGNYGYTF	TGTGCCAGTAGTATATCAGGGAACTATGGCTACACCTTC
TRBV6-5	TRBJ1-1	-	-	CASSRPSRGGTEAFF	TGTGCCAGCAGTCGGCCATCGCGGGGGGGCACTGAAGCTTTCTTT
TRBV6-4	TRBJ1-1	once	-	CASIAGIKNTEAFF	TGTGCCAGTATCGCAGGGATAAAGAACACTGAAGCTTTCTTT
TRBV13	TRBJ1-3	-	-	CASSSRQLSGNTIYF	TGTGCCAGCAGCTCCAGACAGCTCTCTGGAAACACCATATATTTT
TRBV24-1	TRBJ2-7	-	TRBD1	CATSETGGSYEQYF	TGTGCCACCAGTGAGACAGGGGGTTCCTACGAGCAGTACTTC
TRBV5-6	TRBJ2-7	once	-	CASSLWASNEQYF	TGTGCCAGCAGCTTGTGGGCCTCGAACGAGCAGTACTTC
TRBV7-2	TRBJ2-1	once	-	CASSLGGSPNEQFF	TGTGCCAGCAGCTTAGGCGGCAGCCCCAATGAGCAGTTCTTC
TRBV3-1/TRBV3-2	TRBJ2-1	-	TRBD1	CASSQGTGGGNEQFF	TGTGCCAGCAGCCAAGGAACAGGGGGTGGCAATGAGCAGTTCTTC
TRBV9	TRBJ2-3	few	-	CASSVSGTSTDTQYF	TGTGCCAGCAGCGTCTCTGGGACTAGCACAGATACGCAGTATTTT
TRBV27	TRBJ1-5	-	-	CASSLGARQPQHF	TGTGCCAGCAGTTTGGGAGCCCGCCAGCCCCAGCATTTT
TRBV29-1	TRBJ1-1	-	-	CSVAPGLEAFF	TGCAGCGTTGCACCGGGTTTGGAGGCTTTCTTT
TRBV7-6	TRBJ1-2	-	-	CASSPFPGLGYTF	TGTGCCAGCAGCCCATTCCCAGGGCTCGGCTACACCTTC
TRBV5-1	TRBJ2-1	-	TRBD1	CASSPGQGLPDEQFF	TGCGCCAGCAGCCCCGGACAGGGCCTTCCGGATGAGCAGTTCTTC
TRBV19	TRBJ1-2	-	-	CASTPTISPTYGYTF	TGTGCCAGTACCCCGACAATCTCCCCTACCTATGGCTACACCTTC
TRBV27	TRBJ1-1	-	-	CASRSRVAEAFF	TGTGCCAGCAGGTCTCGGGTGGCTGAAGCTTTCTTT
TRBV20-1	TRBJ1-2	few	-	CSARGTSGTF	TGCAGTGCTAGAGGGACATCGGGCACCTTC
TRBV25-1	TRBJ1-1	-	-	CASSAGGVYAEAFF	TGTGCCAGCAGTGCTGGGGGGGTGTACGCTGAAGCTTTCTTT
TRBV3-1/TRBV3-2	TRBJ1-1	-	-	CASSQDQDLEAFF	TGTGCCAGCAGCCAAGACCAGGATTTGGAAGCTTTCTTT
TRBV5-5	TRBJ1-3	few	-	CASSLEQFSGNTIYF	TGTGCCAGCAGCTTGGAACAGTTCTCTGGAAACACCATATATTTT
TRBV12-3/TRBV12-4	TRBJ1-1	-	-	CASSWLLNTEAFF	TGTGCCAGCAGTTGGCTGTTGAACACTGAAGCTTTCTTT
TRBV7-6	TRBJ2-3	-	-	CASSLYSRGTDTQYF	TGTGCCAGCAGCCTTTATAGTCGGGGGACAGATACGCAGTATTTT